One and the same sample provided the 15 T cell receptor beta chains below, sequenced in a study of blood T cell repertoires in COVID-19. Sequencing was performed with immunoSEQ multiplex PCR; in TCRdb, only in-frame clones are kept and a portion is missing. This table has under 250,000 clones, about four fifths appearing once. The material sequenced was peripheral blood. These receptor sequences come from a man aged 45-60 years with active or convalescent COVID-19.

The chain recombines TRBV27 with TRBJ2-7, with 8 bases identical to TRBD1. Trimming cost V 7 bases and J 12 bases; bases outside gene matches: 8. This CDR3 has 11 residues. Germline V CDR1 and CDR2: MNHEY, SMNVEV (reference sequence). The DNA for the CDR3 is TGTGCCAGCACCCACAGGGGGACCGTGTACTTC. This sequence encodes CASTHRGTVYF.

The V call is TRBV18, the J call TRBJ2-7; the D gene is possibly TRBD1 (5 bases). CDR3 size: 12 residues. Trimming left V 2 bases short and J 3 bases short, with 5 bases between. Germline assignment: CDR1 KGHSH and CDR2 LQKENI. Here the CDR3 DNA reads TGTGCCAGCTCACCAAGGGGCTACGAGCAGTACTTC. Translating it yields CASSPRGYEQYF.

The V and J genes are TRBV27 and TRBJ2-7, with 8 bases aligning to TRBD2. The junction had 3 bases not matched to a gene; V was cut back by 5 bases and J by 0 bases. The V gene's germline CDR1 is MNHEY and CDR2 SMNVEV (reference sequence). This CDR3 spans 14 amino acids. CDR3 nucleotide sequence: TGTGCCAGCAGTCCGAGCGGGAGCTCCTACGAGCAGTACTTC. Translation: CASSPSGSSYEQYF.

CDR3: CASSQDDPTRDSDTQYF. DNA for the CDR3: TGTGCCAGCAGCCAAGATGATCCTACTCGAGACTCAGATACGCAGTATTTT. The chain combines TRBV3-1 (or the pseudogene TRBV3-2) with TRBJ2-3; D not certain. CDR3 length: 17 residues. CDR1 LGHDT and CDR2 YNNKEL come from the germline V gene (reference sequence). Trimming removed 0 bases at V and 4 bases at J, with 17 bases between.

This chain uses TRBV28 with TRBJ1-2; D is uncertain. Trimming stripped 5 bases from V and 8 bases from J, with 12 bases between. This CDR3 is built from 12 residues. Germline V gene sequence: CDR1 MDHEN, CDR2 SYDVKM. Here the CDR3 reads CASSTYPGGYTF. CDR3 sequence (DNA): TGTGCCAGCAGTACGTACCCGGGAGGCTACACCTTC.

This chain connects TRBV28 to TRBJ1-1; D possibly corresponds to TRBD1 (6 bases). V lost 4 bases to trimming and J lost 3 bases, with 12 bases between them. This CDR3 is built from 14 residues. CDR1 is MDHEN and CDR2 is SYDVKM in the germline V gene. CDR3 sequence: CASSSQGRYTEAFF. CDR3 sequence (DNA): TGTGCCAGCAGTTCTCAGGGGCGGTACACTGAAGCTTTCTTT.

The chain employs TRBV2 and TRBJ2-5; 9 positions match TRBD2. Germline V lookup: CDR1 SNHLY, CDR2 FYNNEI. With V trimmed by 5 bases and J by 4 bases, 11 bases remained unmatched. The CDR3 spans 16 residues. Here the CDR3 reads CASSPTKAGGSETQYF. DNA of the CDR3: TGTGCCAGCAGTCCTACTAAAGCGGGGGGCTCAGAGACCCAGTACTTC.

The chain recombines TRBV28 with TRBJ1-4, with 8 positions matching TRBD1. CDR1 and CDR2 (germline): MDHEN, SYDVKM. The CDR3 spans 19 residues. V lost 3 bases, J lost 0 bases, and 12 bases stayed unmatched. CDR3: CASSFSPTGGFATNEKLFF. CDR3 bases: TGTGCCAGCAGTTTCTCCCCTACAGGGGGATTTGCAACTAATGAAAAACTGTTTTTT. The full variable domain, its missing parts supplied by reference TRBV28 and TRBJ1-4, is DVKVTQSSRYLVKRTGEKVFLECVQDMDHENMFWYRQDPGLGLRLIYFSYDVKMKEKGDIPEGYSVSREKKERFSLILESASTNQTSMYLCASSFSPTGGFATNEKLFFGSGTQLSVL.

The gene calls are TRBV19 and TRBJ2-4; 10 bases match TRBD1. The CDR3 length is 16 residues. Germline lookup yields CDR1 LNHDA and CDR2 SQIVND (reference sequence). V trimming: 4 bases; J trimming: 0 bases; junction bases outside the gene matches: 3. The CDR3 nucleotides are TGTGCCAGTAGTAGCGGACAGGGGGTAGCCAAAAACATTCAGTACTTC. It specifies CASSSGQGVAKNIQYF.

The chain joins TRBV28 to TRBJ1-1; D call uncertain. The CDR3 covers 13 residues. Looked up from germline, CDR1 is MDHEN and CDR2 is SYDVKM. V lost 6 bases to trimming and J lost 1 base, with 9 bases between them. In nucleotides, the CDR3 is TGTGCCAGCAGACTCCCTGGGAACACTGAAGCTTTCTTT. Translated: CASRLPGNTEAFF.

This chain connects TRBV3-1 (or the pseudogene TRBV3-2) to TRBJ1-4; D is unresolved. V was shortened by 4 bases and J by 3 bases, with 12 bases between the two germline ends. This CDR3 region has 15 residues. CDR1 and CDR2 from the germline V gene are LGHDT and YNNKEL (reference sequence). The CDR3 is CASSRVRVPNEKLFF. For the CDR3, the DNA is TGTGCCAGCAGCCGAGTCCGGGTCCCTAATGAAAAACTGTTTTTT.

The chain carries TRBV19 and TRBJ1-4; no clear D. Germline V gene data show CDR1 as LNHDA and CDR2 as SQIVND (reference sequence). V was clipped by 8 bases and J by 8 bases, with 18 bases between them. The CDR3 extends over 14 amino acids. This CDR3 reads CASQRAPGGEKLFF. CDR3 in DNA: TGTGCCAGTCAAAGGGCGCCGGGAGGGGAAAAACTGTTTTTT. Combining the CDR3 with reference TRBV19 and TRBJ1-4 gives the whole variable domain DGGITQSPKYLFRKEGQNVTLSCEQNLNHDAMYWYRQDPGQGLRLIYYSQIVNDFQKGDIAEGYSVSREKKESFPLTVTSAQKNPTAFYLCASQRAPGGEKLFFGSGTQLSVL.

This sequence joins TRBV5-4 and TRBJ1-2, with 8 bases identical to TRBD1. The CDR3 has 15 amino acids. Germline-derived CDR1 and CDR2 are SGHNT and YYREEE (reference sequence). V was pared by 5 bases and J by 4 bases, with 10 bases of the junction left unmatched. The chain's CDR3 is CASRPGTGARYGYTF. CDR3 nucleotide sequence: TGTGCCAGCAGGCCCGGGACAGGAGCGCGCTATGGCTACACCTTC.

The chain is built from TRBV29-1 and TRBJ2-7; TRBD2 matches at 10 bases. This CDR3 is 15 amino acids long. Germline CDR1 SQVTM, CDR2 ANQGSEA. V lost 4 bases, J lost 3 bases, and 9 bases stayed unmatched. CDR3 in amino acids: CSVAFSQRGGYEQYF. In nucleotides, the CDR3 is TGCAGCGTTGCGTTTTCCCAGCGGGGGGGCTACGAGCAGTACTTC.

The genes are TRBV4-2 and TRBJ1-1; 7 bases match TRBD1. Germline CDR1 LGHNA, CDR2 YNFKEQ. The CDR3 length is 14 residues. The V segment lost 4 bases and the J segment 1 base; nucleotides outside the gene matches: 3. The DNA for the CDR3 is TGTGCCAGCAGCCCCAGACAGGGGAACACTGAAGCTTTCTTT. Amino acids: CASSPRQGNTEAFF.